This T cell receptor beta chain was observed in a study of CD8 T cells in Susac syndrome (dated by TCRdb to 2018 to 2020). Context from the whole study: Among the Susac syndrome patients who were sequenced, clinically active disease was present in roughly six and clinical remission was observed in 8 or 9. The study compared CD8+ T cell repertoire clonality among 12 healthy donors, around 14 Susac syndrome patients and some 16 multiple sclerosis patients. At blood withdrawal, Susac syndrome patients were either therapy-naive, taking corticosteroids (in some cases with IVIg as well), or taking IVIg alone. The study used repertoire sequencing to test whether antigen drove CD8+ T cell activation and differentiation in Susac syndrome.

As for this clonotype: The antigen it binds to is not known. The sample holds no much larger clone one base away, and base qualities are not on file.

Results and caveats for the whole study, not just this receptor: The number of individuals in the TCR sequencing and HLA analysis was recognized as being relatively small. Over 15 and five Susac-specific public clones were found in the total CD8+ and CD8+ TEMRA repertoires, respectively. Susac syndrome CD8+ repertoires showed clonal expansion, highest in CD8+ TEMRA cells and greater in clinically active than remitting patients.

RNA was extracted with the RNeasy kit and roughly 0.5 to 1 ug was reverse transcribed using random hexamers. The immunoSEQ multiplex PCR assay, which covers 54 Vbeta and 13 Jbeta segments, was used to amplify TCR beta CDR3 regions. Bias from PCR amplification was corrected by using a synthetic template baseline for primer optimization and for computational correction. The original pipeline was this. Reads were assigned to V, D and J genes according to IMGT and analyzed in immunoSEQ Analyzer, with only productive sequences retained. To calculate clonality, Shannon entropy was normalized by log2 of the number of productive unique sequences and then subtracted from one. Public and private clones were assessed among the 100 most prevalent clones of each patient and control. Susac-specific clones were defined as absent from healthy and MS cohorts, approximately 1,000 published viral clones and other ImmuneACCESS disease sequences. TCRdb trimmed the raw reads at Q25, called clones with MiXCR and kept productive beta chains. One record per CDR3 amino acid sequence lists the most common genes and DNA. V and J calls and clone size were set by TCRdb, not the authors. Recorded for this sample are 70,000 to 95,000 distinct CDR3 sequences; approximately 95% of them occurred a single time. The top ten hold about 0.94% of the sample.

High-throughput TCR beta sequencing profiled peripheral blood CD8+ and CD4+ T cells from healthy donors, Susac syndrome patients and multiple sclerosis patients. Recently defined diagnostic criteria for definite or probable disease were met by the Susac syndrome patients. Bulk CD8+ and CD4+ T cells were purified by magnetic negative isolation, while CD8+ TEMRA cells were enriched using FACS. Blood was drawn into EDTA tubes, processed within 24 hours, and PBMCs were isolated by density gradient centrifugation. PBMCs intended for TCR sequencing were cryopreserved in liquid nitrogen and were subsequently thawed in a 37 degrees C water bath. A purity of at least 90% was achieved for sorted or isolated CD4+, CD8+ and CD8+ TEMRA cells. The trim is 3 bases for V and 0 bases for J, with a gap of 11 bases between the germline ends. The CDR3 goes from the cysteine to the phenylalanine over 15 residues. The entry retains the CDR3 DNA only, 45 bases that are in frame from base 1. CDR1 and CDR2 (MNHEY, SMNVEV) derive from the germline V gene (reference sequence).

This receptor chain uses TRBV27 and TRBJ1-1; the D gene is unclear. Material for sequencing was CD8+ T cells from PBMCs. The receptor was derived from a human donor with Susac syndrome. The nucleotides read TGTGCCAGCAGTTTCGAACGAGAAATGAACACTGAAGCTTTCTTT. Translated, it gives CASSFEREMNTEAFF.